These 13 T cell receptor beta chains were all obtained from the same sample, sequenced in a study of T cell responses to AZD1222 COVID-19 vaccine. Repertoires were generated with immunoSEQ multiplex PCR, while TCRdb's copy carries only in-frame clones and drops some. The table lists 130,000 to 150,000 clones, approximately 94% of them singletons, with about 1.9% in the top ten. The sequences come from peripheral blood, collected on day 0 of AZD1222 vaccination. The source of these receptors is an adult in good health.

V and J are TRBV19 and TRBJ2-7, with D perhaps matching TRBD2 (6 bases). Germline CDR1 reads LNHDA; CDR2 reads SQIVND (reference sequence). V lost 6 bases and J lost 3, with 12 bases in between. There are 13 residues in the CDR3. The CDR3 loop is CASSRAGLYEQYF. The CDR3 DNA follows: TGTGCCAGTAGCCGGGCGGGGCTCTACGAGCAGTACTTC. The full variable domain, in which reference TRBV19 and TRBJ2-7 provide the parts outside the CDR3, is DGGITQSPKYLFRKEGQNVTLSCEQNLNHDAMYWYRQDPGQGLRLIYYSQIVNDFQKGDIAEGYSVSREKKESFPLTVTSAQKNPTAFYLCASSRAGLYEQYFGPGTRLTVT.

This clone was found a few times. V usage is TRBV11-2 and J usage is TRBJ1-4; D not resolved. Trimming removed 1 base from V and 0 bases from J, with 6 bases in between. Germline V gene lookup returns CDR1 SGHAT and CDR2 FQNNGV. This CDR3 is built from 15 residues. CDR3 DNA: TGTGCCAGCAGCTTAGCGCTGGCAACTAATGAAAAACTGTTTTTT. Translation gives CASSLALATNEKLFF. The variable domain in full, with the rest retrieved from reference TRBV11-2 and TRBJ1-4, is EAGVAQSPRYKIIEKRQSVAFWCNPISGHATLYWYQQILGQGPKLLIQFQNNGVVDDSQLPKDRFSAERLKGVDSTLKIQPAKLEDSAVYLCASSLALATNEKLFFGSGTQLSVL.

The V and J genes are TRBV11-2 and TRBJ1-1; D uncertain. This CDR3 is built from 13 residues. Trimming stripped 1 base from V and 6 bases from J, with 9 bases between. CDR1 and CDR2 from the germline V gene are SGHAT and FQNNGV. The CDR3 spells CASSLVARSEAFF. CDR3 nucleotide sequence: TGTGCCAGCAGCTTAGTCGCTCGCTCTGAAGCTTTCTTT. The complete variable domain, with remaining parts taken from reference TRBV11-2 and TRBJ1-1, reads EAGVAQSPRYKIIEKRQSVAFWCNPISGHATLYWYQQILGQGPKLLIQFQNNGVVDDSQLPKDRFSAERLKGVDSTLKIQPAKLEDSAVYLCASSLVARSEAFFGQGTRLTVV.

The rearrangement links TRBV28 to TRBJ2-1, with 9 bases fitting TRBD2. The germline V gene has CDR1 MDHEN and CDR2 SYDVKM. The CDR3 extends over 17 amino acids. The V and J ends lost 6 bases and 8 bases, in that order; junction bases with no gene match: 17. In DNA, the CDR3 is TGTGCCAGCAGCCCCCGGAGGGGAGCGGGAGGTAGGGATGAGCAGTTCTTC. Its protein is CASSPRRGAGGRDEQFF.

This CDR3 reads CASSLLQGYSRTEAFF. In nucleotides, the CDR3 is TGTGCCAGCAGTCTTCTACAGGGGTATTCGAGGACTGAAGCTTTCTTT. The chain carries TRBV28 and TRBJ1-1; 7 bases agree with TRBD1. CDR3 length: 16 amino acids. Germline trimming cut 5 bases from V and 5 bases from J; bases unmatched to any gene: 14. The germline CDR1 and CDR2 sequences are MDHEN and SYDVKM.

The chain links TRBV7-9 to TRBJ2-7; TRBD1 agrees at 12 bases. CDR1 is SEHNR and CDR2 is FQNEAQ in the germline V gene (reference sequence). This CDR3 contains 17 residues. The V and J ends lost 4 bases and 4 bases, in that order; junction bases with no gene match: 11. CDR3 sequence: CASSSRSGTGGSYEQYF. In nucleotides, the CDR3 is TGTGCCAGCAGCTCACGATCCGGGACAGGGGGCTCTTACGAGCAGTACTTC. Full variable domain (missing parts from reference TRBV7-9 and TRBJ2-7): DTGVSQNPRHKITKRGQNVTFRCDPISEHNRLYWYRQTLGQGPEFLTYFQNEAQLEKSRLLSDRFSAERPKGSFSTLEIQRTEQGDSAMYLCASSSRSGTGGSYEQYFGPGTRLTVT.

The table lists this clone with a count of one. The V and J genes are TRBV2 and TRBJ1-2; no clear D. CDR3 length equals 16 residues. Germline lookup yields CDR1 SNHLY and CDR2 FYNNEI. V was pared by 2 bases and J by 0 bases, with 13 bases between. CDR3 nucleotides: TGTGCCAGCAGTGAATTCGGCCAGTTAGCTAACTATGGCTACACCTTC. Protein product: CASSEFGQLANYGYTF.

The chain has TRBV7-8 and TRBJ1-2; 10 bases match TRBD1. There are 15 residues in the CDR3. The V gene end was trimmed by 5 bases and the J gene end by 8 bases; junction bases not matched to a gene: 11. The germline CDR1 and CDR2 sequences are SGHVS and FQNEAQ. The CDR3 protein is CASSPWDRGSGGYTF. Written as DNA, the CDR3 is TGTGCCAGCAGCCCCTGGGACAGGGGATCTGGAGGCTACACCTTC.

The CDR3 loop reads CASSFESGGAYNEQFF. CDR3 DNA: TGCGCCAGCAGCTTCGAAAGCGGGGGGGCCTACAATGAGCAGTTCTTC. The chain combines TRBV5-1 with TRBJ2-1; 10 positions match TRBD2. The CDR3 runs 16 residues. The J segment lost 2 bases and the V segment lost 2 bases, leaving 4 bases of the junction unmatched. The germline V gene encodes CDR1 SGHRS and CDR2 YFSETQ.

This clone was seen once. The rearrangement joins TRBV6-6 to TRBJ1-3; no clear D gene. Per the germline V gene, CDR1 is MNHNY and CDR2 is SVGAGI (reference sequence). The length of the CDR3 is 16 residues. V shed 7 bases and J shed 4 bases, with 20 bases lying between them. In DNA, the CDR3 is TGTGCCAGCACTCCCGGTGGGCCTGGAAGAGGAAACACCATATATTTT. Its translation is CASTPGGPGRGNTIYF.

The chain couples TRBV11-2 to TRBJ1-3; D may be TRBD1 (5 bases). The V gene lost 9 bases and the J gene lost 1 base, with 16 bases spanning the gap. CDR1 and CDR2 (germline): SGHAT, FQNNGV. This CDR3 comprises 15 residues. Written as DNA, the CDR3 is TGTGCCAGTGGGCGACAGCCAAGGTCTGGAAACACCATATATTTT. It is translated as CASGRQPRSGNTIYF. The full variable domain, completed using reference TRBV11-2 and TRBJ1-3, is EAGVAQSPRYKIIEKRQSVAFWCNPISGHATLYWYQQILGQGPKLLIQFQNNGVVDDSQLPKDRFSAERLKGVDSTLKIQPAKLEDSAVYLCASGRQPRSGNTIYFGEGSWLTVV.

The CDR3 spells CASSVGNPRPADEQFF. CDR3 nucleotide sequence: TGTGCCAGCAGCGTGGGAAACCCGAGACCGGCTGATGAGCAGTTCTTC. The chain recombines TRBV9 with TRBJ2-1; D unclear. Trimming removed 2 bases at V and 8 bases at J, with 20 bases between. Germline V gene lookup returns CDR1 SGDLS and CDR2 YYNGEE. CDR3 size: 16 residues.

The CDR3 DNA sequence: TGCGCCAGCAGCTTAGGGAACTCTGGAAACACCATATATTTT. Encoded protein: CASSLGNSGNTIYF. This chain connects TRBV5-1 to TRBJ1-3; D unclear. Germline CDR1 reads SGHRS; CDR2 reads YFSETQ. The germline V and J ends were trimmed by 2 bases and 0 bases, with 6 bases remaining between them. The CDR3 has 14 residues.